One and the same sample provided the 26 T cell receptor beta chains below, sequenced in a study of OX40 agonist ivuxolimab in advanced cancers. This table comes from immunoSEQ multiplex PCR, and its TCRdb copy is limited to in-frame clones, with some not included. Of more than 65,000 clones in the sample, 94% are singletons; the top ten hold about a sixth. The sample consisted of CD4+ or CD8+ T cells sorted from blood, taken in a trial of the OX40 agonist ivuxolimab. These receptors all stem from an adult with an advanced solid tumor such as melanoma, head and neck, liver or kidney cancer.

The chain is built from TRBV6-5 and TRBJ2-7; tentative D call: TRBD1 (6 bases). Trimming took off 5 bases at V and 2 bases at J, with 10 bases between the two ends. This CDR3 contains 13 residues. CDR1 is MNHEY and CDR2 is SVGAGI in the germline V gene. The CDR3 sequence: CASSTGTTYEQYF. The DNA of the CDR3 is TGTGCCAGCAGTACCGGGACAACCTACGAGCAGTACTTC.

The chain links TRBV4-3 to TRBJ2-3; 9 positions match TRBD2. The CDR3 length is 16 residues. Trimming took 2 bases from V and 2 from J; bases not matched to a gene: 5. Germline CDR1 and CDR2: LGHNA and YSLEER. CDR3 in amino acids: CASSQRPSGVTDTQYF. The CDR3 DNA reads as TGCGCCAGCAGCCAAAGGCCTAGCGGGGTCACAGATACGCAGTATTTT.

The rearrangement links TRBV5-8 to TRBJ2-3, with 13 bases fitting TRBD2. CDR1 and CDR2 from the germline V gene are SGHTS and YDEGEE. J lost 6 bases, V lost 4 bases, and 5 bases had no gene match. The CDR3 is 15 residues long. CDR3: CASSTGTSGADTQYF. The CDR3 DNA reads TGTGCCAGCAGCACCGGGACTAGCGGGGCGGATACGCAGTATTTT.

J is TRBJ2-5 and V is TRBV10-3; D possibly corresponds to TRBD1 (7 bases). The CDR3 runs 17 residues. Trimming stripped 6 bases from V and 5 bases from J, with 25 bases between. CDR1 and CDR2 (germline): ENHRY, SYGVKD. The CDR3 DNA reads TGTGCCATCAGCGCCATCCCCGACAGGGAGGTTAGGGAGACCCAGTACTTC. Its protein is CAISAIPDREVRETQYF.

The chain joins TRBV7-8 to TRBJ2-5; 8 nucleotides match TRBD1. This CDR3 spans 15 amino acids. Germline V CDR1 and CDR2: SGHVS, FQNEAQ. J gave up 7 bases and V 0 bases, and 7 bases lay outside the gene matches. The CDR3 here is CASSLARPGTGTQYF. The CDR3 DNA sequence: TGTGCCAGCAGCTTAGCGCGTCCCGGGACAGGGACCCAGTACTTC.

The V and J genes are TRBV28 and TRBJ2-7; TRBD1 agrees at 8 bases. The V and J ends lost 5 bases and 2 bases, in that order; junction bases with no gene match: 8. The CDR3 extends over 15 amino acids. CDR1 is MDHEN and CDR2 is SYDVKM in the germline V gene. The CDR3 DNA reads TGTGCCAGCAGTACCGACAGGGGATTCCCCTACGAGCAGTACTTC. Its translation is CASSTDRGFPYEQYF.

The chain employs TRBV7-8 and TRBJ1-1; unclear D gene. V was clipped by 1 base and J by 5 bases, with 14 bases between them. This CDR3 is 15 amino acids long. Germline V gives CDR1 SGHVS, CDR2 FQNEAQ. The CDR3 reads CASSLEYLVETEAFF. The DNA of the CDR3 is TGTGCCAGCAGCTTAGAATACCTAGTCGAAACTGAAGCTTTCTTT.

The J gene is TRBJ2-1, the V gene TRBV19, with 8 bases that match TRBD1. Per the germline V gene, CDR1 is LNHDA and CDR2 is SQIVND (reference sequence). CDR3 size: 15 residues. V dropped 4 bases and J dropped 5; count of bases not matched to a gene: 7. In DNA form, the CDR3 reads TGTGCCAGTAGTACCACCGGGACAGGCCACAATGAGCAGTTCTTC. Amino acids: CASSTTGTGHNEQFF.

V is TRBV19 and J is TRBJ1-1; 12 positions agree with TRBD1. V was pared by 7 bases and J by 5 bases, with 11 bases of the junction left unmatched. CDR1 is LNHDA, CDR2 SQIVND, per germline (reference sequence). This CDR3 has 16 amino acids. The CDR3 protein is CASTLGTGGAGTEAFF. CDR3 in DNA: TGTGCCAGTACCTTGGGGACAGGGGGCGCTGGGACTGAAGCTTTCTTT.

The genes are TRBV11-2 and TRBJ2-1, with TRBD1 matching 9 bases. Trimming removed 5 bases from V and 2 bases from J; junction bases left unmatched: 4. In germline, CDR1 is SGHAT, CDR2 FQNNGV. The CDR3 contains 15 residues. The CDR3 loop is CASSLGTGTYNEQFF. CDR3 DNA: TGTGCCAGCAGCCTTGGGACAGGGACCTACAATGAGCAGTTCTTC.

The CDR3 nucleotides are TGTGCCAGCAGTCGGACTAGCGGAGGGAACACCGGGGAGCTGTTTTTT. It encodes CASSRTSGGNTGELFF. The V call is TRBV28, the J call TRBJ2-2; TRBD2 agrees at 10 bases. CDR1 MDHEN and CDR2 SYDVKM come from the germline V gene. This CDR3 comprises 16 residues. V was pared by 5 bases and J by 1 base, with 4 bases of the junction left unmatched. Drawing the rest from reference TRBV28 and TRBJ2-2, the complete variable domain is DVKVTQSSRYLVKRTGEKVFLECVQDMDHENMFWYRQDPGLGLRLIYFSYDVKMKEKGDIPEGYSVSREKKERFSLILESASTNQTSMYLCASSRTSGGNTGELFFGEGSRLTVL.

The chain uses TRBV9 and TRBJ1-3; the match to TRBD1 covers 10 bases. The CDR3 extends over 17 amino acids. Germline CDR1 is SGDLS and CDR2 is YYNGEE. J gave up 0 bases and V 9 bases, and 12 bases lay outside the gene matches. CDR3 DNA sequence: TGTGCCACCTTCCGGGACAGGGGTCGAACCTCTGGAAACACCATATATTTT. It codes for CATFRDRGRTSGNTIYF.

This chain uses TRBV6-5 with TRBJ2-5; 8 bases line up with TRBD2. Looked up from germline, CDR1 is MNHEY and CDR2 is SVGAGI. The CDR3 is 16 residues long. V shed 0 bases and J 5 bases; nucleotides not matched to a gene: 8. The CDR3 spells CASSYSAAGAWETQYF. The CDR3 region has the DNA TGTGCCAGCAGTTACTCGGCAGCGGGGGCGTGGGAGACCCAGTACTTC.

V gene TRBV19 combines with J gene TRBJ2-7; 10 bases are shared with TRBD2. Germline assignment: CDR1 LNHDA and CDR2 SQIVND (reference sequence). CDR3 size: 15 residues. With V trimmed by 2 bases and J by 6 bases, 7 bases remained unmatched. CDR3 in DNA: TGTGCCAGTAGTATATCTCTAGCGGGAGATGCCGAGCAGTACTTC. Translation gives CASSISLAGDAEQYF.

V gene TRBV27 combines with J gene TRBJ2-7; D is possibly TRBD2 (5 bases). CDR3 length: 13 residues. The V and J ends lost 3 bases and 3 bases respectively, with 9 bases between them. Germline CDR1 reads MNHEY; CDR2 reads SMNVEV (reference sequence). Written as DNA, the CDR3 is TGTGCCAGCAGTTTCAGAGGGAGCTACGAGCAGTACTTC. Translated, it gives CASSFRGSYEQYF.

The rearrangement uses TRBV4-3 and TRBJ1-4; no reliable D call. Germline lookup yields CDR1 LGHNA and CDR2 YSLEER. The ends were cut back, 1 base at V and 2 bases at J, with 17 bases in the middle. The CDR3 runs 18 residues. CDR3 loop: CASSQGILKGPTNEKLFF. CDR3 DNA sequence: TGCGCCAGCAGCCAAGGGATTCTGAAGGGCCCCACTAATGAAAAACTGTTTTTT.

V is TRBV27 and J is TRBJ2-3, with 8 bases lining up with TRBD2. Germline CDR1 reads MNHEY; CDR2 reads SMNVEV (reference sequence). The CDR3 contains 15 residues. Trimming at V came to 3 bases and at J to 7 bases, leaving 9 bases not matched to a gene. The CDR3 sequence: CASSLSGGFTNTQYF. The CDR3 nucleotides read TGTGCCAGCAGTTTGTCGGGAGGGTTCACGAATACGCAGTATTTT.

The DNA of the CDR3 is TGTGCCAGCAGCTCACAGGGGGCGCAAGACGAGCAGTACTTC. Translated, it gives CASSSQGAQDEQYF. The chain links TRBV7-2 to TRBJ2-7; 9 bases line up with TRBD1. In germline, CDR1 is SGHTA, CDR2 FQGNSA. With 4 bases clipped from V and 5 bases from J, the junction kept 6 bases outside the gene matches. This CDR3 has 14 residues.

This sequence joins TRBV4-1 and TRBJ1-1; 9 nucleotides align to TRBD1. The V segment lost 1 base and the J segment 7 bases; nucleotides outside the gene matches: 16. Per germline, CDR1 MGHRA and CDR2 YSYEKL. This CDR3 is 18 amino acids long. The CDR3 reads CASSQVLQGAEKTGEAFF. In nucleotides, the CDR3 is TGCGCCAGCAGCCAAGTATTACAGGGGGCAGAGAAGACGGGTGAAGCTTTCTTT.

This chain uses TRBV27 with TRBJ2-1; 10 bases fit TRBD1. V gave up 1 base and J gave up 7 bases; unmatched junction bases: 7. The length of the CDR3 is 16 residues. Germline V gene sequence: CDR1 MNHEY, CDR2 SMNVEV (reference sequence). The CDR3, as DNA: TGTGCCAGCAGTTTATTCGGGGGACAGGGGTGGAATGAGCAGTTCTTC. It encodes CASSLFGGQGWNEQFF.

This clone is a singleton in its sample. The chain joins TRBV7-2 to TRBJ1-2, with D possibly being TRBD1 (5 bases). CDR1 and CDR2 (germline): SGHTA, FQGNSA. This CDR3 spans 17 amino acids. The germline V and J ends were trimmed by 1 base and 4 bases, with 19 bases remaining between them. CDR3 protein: CASSLEGAWAGGYGYTF. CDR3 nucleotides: TGTGCCAGCAGCTTAGAAGGCGCCTGGGCGGGGGGCTATGGCTACACCTTC.

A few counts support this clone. Here the CDR3 reads CASSTFTEAFF. CDR3 DNA: TGTGCCAGTAGTACCTTTACTGAAGCTTTCTTT. The chain has TRBV19 and TRBJ1-1, with D hard to call. Germline lookup yields CDR1 LNHDA and CDR2 SQIVND (reference sequence). Trimming removed 4 bases from V and 5 bases from J, with 5 bases in between. The CDR3 has 11 amino acids. The whole variable domain, filled in from reference TRBV19 and TRBJ1-1, reads DGGITQSPKYLFRKEGQNVTLSCEQNLNHDAMYWYRQDPGQGLRLIYYSQIVNDFQKGDIAEGYSVSREKKESFPLTVTSAQKNPTAFYLCASSTFTEAFFGQGTRLTVV.

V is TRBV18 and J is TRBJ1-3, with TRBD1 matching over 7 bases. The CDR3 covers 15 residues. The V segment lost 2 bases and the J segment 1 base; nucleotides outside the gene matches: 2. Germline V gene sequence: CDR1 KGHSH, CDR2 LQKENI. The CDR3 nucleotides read TGTGCCAGCTCACCAGGGACAGCTTCTGGAAACACCATATATTTT. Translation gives CASSPGTASGNTIYF. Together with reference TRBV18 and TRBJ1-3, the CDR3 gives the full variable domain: NAGVMQNPRHLVRRRGQEARLRCSPMKGHSHVYWYRQLPEEGLKFMVYLQKENIIDESGMPKERFSAEFPKEGPSILRIQQVVRGDSAAYFCASSPGTASGNTIYFGEGSWLTVV.

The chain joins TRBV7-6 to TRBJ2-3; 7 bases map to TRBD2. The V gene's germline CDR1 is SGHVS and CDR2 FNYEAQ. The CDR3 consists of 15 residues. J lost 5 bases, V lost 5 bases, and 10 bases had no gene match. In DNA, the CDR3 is TGTGCCAGCAGCAATGGCTGGGGGGGTATAGATACGCAGTATTTT. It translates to CASSNGWGGIDTQYF. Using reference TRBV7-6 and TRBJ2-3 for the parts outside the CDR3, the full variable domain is GAGVSQSPRYKVTKRGQDVALRCDPISGHVSLYWYRQALGQGPEFLTYFNYEAQQDKSGLPNDRFSAERPEGSISTLTIQRTEQRDSAMYRCASSNGWGGIDTQYFGPGTRLTVL.

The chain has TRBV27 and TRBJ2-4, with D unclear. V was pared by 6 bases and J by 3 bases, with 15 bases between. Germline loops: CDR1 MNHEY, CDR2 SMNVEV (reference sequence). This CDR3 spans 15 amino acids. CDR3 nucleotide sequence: TGTGCCAGCAGATCCCTCCCCCTTGGCAAAAACATTCAGTACTTC. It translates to CASRSLPLGKNIQYF.

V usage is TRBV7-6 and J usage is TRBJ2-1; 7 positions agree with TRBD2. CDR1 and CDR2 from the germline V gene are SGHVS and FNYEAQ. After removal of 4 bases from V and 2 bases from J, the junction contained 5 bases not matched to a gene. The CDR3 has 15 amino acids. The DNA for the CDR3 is TGTGCCAGCAGCTACGCGGGGGTGGCCTACAATGAGCAGTTCTTC. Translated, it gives CASSYAGVAYNEQFF.